These 29 T cell receptor beta chains came from one sample sequenced in a study of T cell repertoires in cytomegalovirus infection. TCRdb re-analysed the reads in MiXCR, keeping a single row per CDR3 protein. Here the sample spans nearly 650,000 distinct CDR3 sequences, approximately 24% being singletons. Sequencing used CD8+ T cells from PBMCs. These receptors all stem from a human donor in good health (CMV status not recorded). Some clones in this sample may be carry-over from other donors' samples.

The chain employs TRBV29-1 and TRBJ1-2; D is undetermined. Germline V gives CDR1 SQVTM, CDR2 ANQGSEA. The CDR3 is 12 amino acids. V was pared by 1 base and J by 4 bases, with 7 bases between. CDR3 nucleotide sequence: TGCAGCGTTGAAGTGGCGTTCTATGGCTACACCTTC. Translating it yields CSVEVAFYGYTF.

This clonotype was seen just once. An end of the junction does not agree with germline; a read error may underlie this. CDR3 in amino acids: CTSSSGQSLYGYTF. Written as DNA, the CDR3 is TGTACCAGCAGCTCAGGACAGTCCCTCTATGGCTACACCTTC. The J gene is TRBJ1-2, the V gene TRBV7-6; a possible D gene is TRBD1 (6 bases). The CDR3 has 14 amino acids. In germline, CDR1 is SGHVS, CDR2 FNYEAQ.

In this sample, this clonotype turned up a few times. The chain carries TRBV29-1 and TRBJ2-2, with D unresolved. Between the trimmed V and J ends, which lost 5 bases and 2 bases, there was a span of 18 bases. Germline CDR1 and CDR2: SQVTM and ANQGSEA. This CDR3 comprises 16 residues. The chain's CDR3 is CSVTGRRNGNTGELFF. CDR3 in DNA: TGCAGCGTTACCGGACGGAGAAACGGTAACACCGGGGAGCTGTTTTTT.

The V and J genes are TRBV2 and TRBJ2-7, with 7 nucleotides matching TRBD2. The CDR3 spans 12 residues. J gave up 5 bases and V 8 bases, and 6 bases lay outside the gene matches. Germline V gene sequence: CDR1 SNHLY, CDR2 FYNNEI. CDR3 DNA: TGTGCCAGCTGGGGGGGTATCCACGAGCAGTACTTC. Translation: CASWGGIHEQYF.

This clonotype has a handful of counts. J is TRBJ2-5 and V is TRBV14, with D tentatively TRBD2 (5 bases). Trimming cost V 0 bases and J 4 bases, with 15 bases left between them. This CDR3 contains 16 residues. Germline CDR1 is SGHDN and CDR2 is FVKESK. The CDR3 loop reads CASSQDAGLPPETQYF. CDR3 DNA: TGTGCCAGCAGCCAAGATGCTGGACTGCCCCCAGAGACCCAGTACTTC.

The rearrangement links TRBV7-4 to TRBJ2-1; 8 bases are a match to TRBD1. The V and J ends lost 5 bases and 2 bases, in that order; junction bases with no gene match: 8. Germline CDR1 reads SGHVT; CDR2 reads SQSDAQ. The CDR3 has 16 residues. The DNA of the CDR3 is TGTGCCAGCAGCAGCAACCGGGACAGGACCTACAATGAGCAGTTCTTC. Protein sequence: CASSSNRDRTYNEQFF.

This clonotype was detected many times. V usage is TRBV7-8 and J usage is TRBJ2-1; D is uncertain. V was cut by 4 bases and J by 2 bases, with 12 bases left in between. The germline V gene encodes CDR1 SGHVS and CDR2 FQNEAQ. There are 15 residues in the CDR3. CDR3 nucleotide sequence: TGTGCCAGCAGCTCCGACGAATTAACCTACAATGAGCAGTTCTTC. Amino acid sequence: CASSSDELTYNEQFF. The full variable domain, with the rest looked up from reference TRBV7-8 and TRBJ2-1, is GAGVSQSPRYKVAKRGQDVALRCDPISGHVSLFWYQQALGQGPEFLTYFQNEAQLDKSGLPSDRFFAERPEGSVSTLKIQRTQQEDSAVYLCASSSDELTYNEQFFGPGTRLTVL.

This clonotype was seen a handful of times. The J gene is TRBJ2-1, the V gene TRBV4-1; TRBD1 aligns across 8 bases. The CDR3 is 16 amino acids. Trimming removed 4 bases from V and 7 bases from J; junction bases left unmatched: 12. Germline V CDR1 and CDR2: MGHRA, YSYEKL. The CDR3 here is CASSRRPGQGGNEQFF. Written as DNA, the CDR3 is TGCGCCAGCAGCCGTCGCCCAGGACAGGGTGGGAATGAGCAGTTCTTC.

This clonotype came up many times. The rearrangement uses TRBV6-6 and TRBJ2-1; 7 nucleotides align to TRBD2. The CDR3 extends over 14 amino acids. Germline V gene data show CDR1 as MNHNY and CDR2 as SVGAGI (reference sequence). V dropped 3 bases and J dropped 5; count of bases not matched to a gene: 4. The CDR3 is CASSYTSVNNEQFF. The CDR3 DNA sequence: TGTGCCAGCAGTTATACTAGCGTCAACAATGAGCAGTTCTTC.

V usage is TRBV25-1 and J usage is TRBJ1-4; D remains ambiguous. The CDR3 runs to 15 residues. V was pared by 0 bases and J by 5 bases, with 10 bases between. Per germline, CDR1 MGHDK and CDR2 SYGVNS. CDR3: CASSEYKQLNEKLFF. In DNA, the CDR3 is TGTGCCAGCAGTGAATATAAGCAGCTCAATGAAAAACTGTTTTTT.

The rearrangement uses TRBV28 and TRBJ2-7; no clear D. Germline V gene sequence: CDR1 MDHEN, CDR2 SYDVKM. This CDR3 comprises 10 residues. With 10 bases removed from V and 6 bases from J, the gap between germline ends came to 10 bases. CDR3 sequence (DNA): TGTGCCACCCACCCGCGCGAGCAGTACGTC. Residues: CATHPREQYV.

In the case of this clonotype: A much larger clone lies one base from this, so it may be a read error. This chain connects TRBV6-5 to TRBJ2-7; tentatively, D is TRBD2 (6 bases). Germline CDR1 MNHEY, CDR2 SVGAGI. CDR3 length: 13 residues. The CDR3 loop reads CVSSPSWDSEQYF. The CDR3 bases are TGTGTCAGCAGTCCCTCGTGGGACTCCGAGCAGTACTTC.

The chain couples TRBV14 to TRBJ1-6; D not resolved. Trimming stripped 1 base from V and 8 bases from J, with 12 bases between. CDR1 and CDR2 (germline): SGHDN, FVKESK. This CDR3 is built from 15 residues. CDR3 protein: CASSQVKGSYSPLHF. The CDR3 coding sequence is TGTGCCAGCAGCCAAGTCAAGGGTTCTTATTCACCCCTCCACTTT.

This clonotype was seen many times. The chain has TRBV7-9 and TRBJ2-1; 7 positions match TRBD1. Trimming took 4 bases from V and 10 from J; bases not matched to a gene: 13. Germline V CDR1 and CDR2: SEHNR, FQNEAQ (reference sequence). The CDR3 extends over 15 amino acids. In nucleotides, the CDR3 is TGTGCCAGCAGCTCCCCGACAGGGATCGTCGGAGAGCAGTTCTTC. This codes for CASSSPTGIVGEQFF.

A remark on this clonotype: The CDR3 does not close with the conserved phenylalanine or tryptophan, likely indicating a read error. The chain recombines TRBV19 with TRBJ1-1; D is unclear. CDR1 is LNHDA, CDR2 SQIVND, per germline (reference sequence). The V and J ends lost 3 bases and 1 base respectively, with 12 bases between them. CDR3 length: 15 amino acids. The CDR3 reads CASSIFQGANTEAFS. For the CDR3, the DNA is TGTGCCAGTAGTATTTTCCAAGGTGCGAACACTGAAGCTTTCTCT.

This clonotype appeared many times. V and J are TRBV6-2 or TRBV6-3 and TRBJ2-7, with 8 bases identical to TRBD1. This CDR3 comprises 14 residues. V lost 0 bases to trimming and J lost 6 bases; unmatched junction nucleotides: 4. In germline, CDR1 is MNHEY, CDR2 SVGEGT. The CDR3 DNA is TGTGCCAGCAGTTACTCGGACAGGGTTTTCGAGCAGTACGTC. Protein: CASSYSDRVFEQYV.

This clonotype was observed a handful of times. The chain joins TRBV7-9 to TRBJ1-2; the D gene is possibly TRBD1 (6 bases). Trimming took 6 bases from V and 2 from J, leaving 13 bases between them. The V gene's germline CDR1 is SEHNR and CDR2 FQNEAQ (reference sequence). The CDR3 totals 14 residues. CDR3 DNA sequence: TGTGCCAGCAGACCTCCGGGACACAACTATGGCTACACCTTC. This encodes CASRPPGHNYGYTF.

About this clonotype itself: Germline and junction disagree at one end, which may indicate a read error. The gene calls are TRBV7-7 and TRBJ2-1, with unresolved D. This CDR3 is built from 16 residues. Germline-derived CDR1 and CDR2 are SSHAT and FNYEAQ (reference sequence). The CDR3 sequence is CASSLTANPLGNEQFF. In nucleotides, the CDR3 is TGTGCTAGCAGCTTAACAGCGAACCCCCTGGGTAATGAGCAGTTCTTC.

This sequence joins TRBV6-2 or TRBV6-3 and TRBJ2-3, with 10 bases that match TRBD2. CDR3 size: 16 residues. Germline V gene lookup returns CDR1 MNHEY and CDR2 SVGEGT. The junction had 10 bases not matched to a gene; V was cut back by 6 bases and J by 4 bases. The CDR3 DNA follows: TGTGCCAGCAGAATAGCGGGGGGCTCTAGCGCAGATACGCAGTATTTT. Protein sequence: CASRIAGGSSADTQYF.

This clonotype was found a few times. The V call is TRBV20-1, the J call TRBJ2-7, with D unclear. V was cut by 0 bases and J by 3 bases, with 3 bases left in between. The CDR3 length is 11 residues. Germline CDR1 and CDR2: DFQATT and SNEGSKA (reference sequence). The CDR3 DNA sequence: TGCAGTGCTAGAGATGGCTACGAGCAGTACTTC. The encoded protein is CSARDGYEQYF.

This clonotype has ten or more counts. The chain is built from TRBV7-6 and TRBJ2-1; no clear D gene. This CDR3 is built from 13 residues. The germline gives CDR1 SGHVS, CDR2 FNYEAQ. Trimming cost V 5 bases and J 3 bases, with 8 bases left between them. As DNA, the CDR3 is TGTGCCAGCAGCCCACGGGTCTACAATGAGCAGTTCTTC. It encodes CASSPRVYNEQFF. Based on the CDR3 plus reference TRBV7-6 and TRBJ2-1, the full variable domain is GAGVSQSPRYKVTKRGQDVALRCDPISGHVSLYWYRQALGQGPEFLTYFNYEAQQDKSGLPNDRFSAERPEGSISTLTIQRTEQRDSAMYRCASSPRVYNEQFFGPGTRLTVL.

This clonotype was counted a few times. Its ends do not fully match the called genes, so a read error is possible. The gene calls are TRBV7-7 and TRBJ2-5; 11 bases are a match to TRBD2. Germline V gene data show CDR1 as SSHAT and CDR2 as FNYEAQ (reference sequence). The CDR3 is 15 residues long. Here the CDR3 DNA reads TGTGCTAGCAGCTCCGGGGGACTAGCGGAAGAGACCCAGTACTTC. This sequence encodes CASSSGGLAEETQYF.

This clonotype was counted many times. The gene calls are TRBV7-2 and TRBJ2-3; the D gene could be TRBD1 or TRBD2 (5 bases each). Trimming took 1 base from V and 2 from J, leaving 10 bases between them. The CDR3 loop spans 15 amino acids. The germline V gene has CDR1 SGHTA and CDR2 FQGNSA. The CDR3 reads CASSLVGRYTDTQYF. DNA of the CDR3: TGTGCCAGCAGCTTAGTGGGACGCTACACAGATACGCAGTATTTT.

A word on this clonotype: A much larger clone differs from this one at a single base, so this may be a read error. The chain uses TRBV19 and TRBJ1-1, with D uncertain. Per germline, CDR1 LNHDA and CDR2 SQIVND (reference sequence). The V and J ends lost 3 bases and 1 base respectively, with 15 bases between them. The CDR3 consists of 16 residues. The CDR3 bases are TGTGCCAGTAGTATTTTCGGGTCGGTGACGAACACTGAAGCTTTCTTT. Amino acid sequence: CASSIFGSVTNTEAFF.

This clonotype was detected ten times or more. The J gene is TRBJ2-1, the V gene TRBV2; tentatively, D is TRBD2 (6 bases). V was cut by 2 bases and J by 6 bases, with 23 bases left in between. Germline V gene data show CDR1 as SNHLY and CDR2 as FYNNEI. CDR3 size: 18 residues. The CDR3, as DNA: TGTGCCAGCAGTGAACGGTTCCTCTGGAGGGCCCCCTTCAATGAGCAGTTCTTC. This translates into CASSERFLWRAPFNEQFF. Based on the CDR3 plus reference TRBV2 and TRBJ2-1, the full variable domain is EPEVTQTPSHQVTQMGQEVILRCVPISNHLYFYWYRQILGQKVEFLVSFYNNEISEKSEIFDDQFSVERPDGSNFTLKIRSTKLEDSAMYFCASSERFLWRAPFNEQFFGPGTRLTVL.

Worth noting for this clonotype: This sequence may be a read error, since a much larger clone differs from it by one base. The rearrangement uses TRBV7-4 and TRBJ2-7, with 7 bases fitting TRBD1. Germline V CDR1 and CDR2: SGHVT, SQSDAQ. V lost 4 bases to trimming and J lost 9 bases; unmatched junction nucleotides: 15. The CDR3 consists of 15 residues. The CDR3 reads CASSSRGRQGHGQYF. The CDR3 nucleotides read TGTGCCAGCAGCTCTAGGGGCAGACAGGGCCACGGGCAGTACTTC. Complete variable domain (other parts from reference TRBV7-4 and TRBJ2-7): GAGVSQSPRYKVAKRGRDVALRCDSISGHVTLYWYRQTLGQGSEVLTYSQSDAQRDKSGRPSGRFSAERPERSVSTLKIQRTEQGDSAVYLCASSSRGRQGHGQYFGPGTRLTVT.

Details on this clonotype: A read error is the likely source, as a far larger clone sits one nucleotide away. The chain recombines TRBV7-3 with TRBJ2-1; maybe TRBD1 (6 bases). The V gene's germline CDR1 is SGHTA and CDR2 FQGTGA. The CDR3 loop spans 12 amino acids. CDR3 DNA sequence: TGTGCCAACAGCTTTACAGGGAATGAGCAGTTCTTC. Protein sequence: CANSFTGNEQFF.

This clonotype was seen a handful of times. The DNA for the CDR3 is TGCAGCGTTGACGGCGGTAGCACAGATACGCAGTATTTT. Translated, it gives CSVDGGSTDTQYF. This chain links TRBV29-1 with TRBJ2-3; D uncertain. Germline-derived CDR1 and CDR2 are SQVTM and ANQGSEA. There are 13 residues in the CDR3. V was pared by 3 bases and J by 0 bases, with 7 bases between.

The genes are TRBV29-1 and TRBJ1-2; 8 bases fit TRBD1. J gave up 6 bases and V 3 bases, and 9 bases lay outside the gene matches. Germline CDR1 and CDR2: SQVTM and ANQGSEA. The CDR3 contains 14 residues. Here the CDR3 reads CSVDGQGFMDGYTF. CDR3 sequence (DNA): TGCAGCGTTGACGGACAGGGCTTTATGGATGGCTACACCTTC. Looking up the rest from reference TRBV29-1 and TRBJ1-2 gives the full variable domain: SAVISQKPSRDICQRGTSLTIQCQVDSQVTMMFWYRQQPGQSLTLIATANQGSEATYESGFVIDKFPISRPNLTFSTLTVSNMSPEDSSIYLCSVDGQGFMDGYTFGSGTRLTVV.